This entry lists 19 T cell receptor beta chains sequenced from one sample in a study of tumor and adjacent non-tumor tissue in lung cancer. This sample's RNA came from whole unsorted tissue. More than 3 cm separated this lung sample from the edge of the tumor. The library came from three nested PCR rounds adapted from ARM-PCR protocols. TCRdb redid the calling of the multiplex PCR reads with MiXCR, one entry per CDR3 protein. There are tens of thousands of distinct CDR3 sequences in the sample; approximately 68% occur only once, and roughly 25% lies in the top ten. Sequenced material: distant non-tumor lung tissue. These receptors originate from a woman aged 45-65 years with non-small cell lung cancer.

Turning to this clonotype: A much larger clone sits a single nucleotide away, making a read error possible. This sequence joins TRBV12-3 or TRBV12-4 and TRBJ1-5, with D perhaps matching TRBD1 (5 bases). The CDR3 contains 13 residues. The DNA for the CDR3 is TGTGTCAGCAGTTTAAGGGGTGGTCAGCCCCAGCATTTT. Its protein product is CVSSLRGGQPQHF.

As for this clonotype: A single base separates this from a much larger clone, so it may be a read error. This rearrangement joins TRBV12-3 or TRBV12-4 to TRBJ2-1; D unresolved. The CDR3 loop spans 13 amino acids. In nucleotides, the CDR3 is TGTGCCAGCTCAGCTACACCCTACAATGATCAGTTCTTC. Its translation: CASSATPYNDQFF.

This chain joins TRBV20-1 and TRBJ2-3, with 10 bases matching TRBD2. Germline trimming cut 2 bases from V and 15 bases from J; bases unmatched to any gene: 14. In germline, CDR1 is DFQATT, CDR2 SNEGSKA (reference sequence). The CDR3 runs to 14 residues. The CDR3 DNA is TGCAGTGCTAGAAGGACTAGCGGCACAGATAGGCAATATTTT. Translated, it gives CSARRTSGTDRQYF.

Remarks on this clonotype: This may be a read error, as it is one base from a much larger clone. This rearrangement joins TRBV10-1 to TRBJ2-3; 8 bases map to TRBD2. This CDR3 spans 16 amino acids. Trimming removed 2 bases from V and 0 bases from J; junction bases left unmatched: 4. Germline V CDR1 and CDR2: WNHNN, SYGVQD (reference sequence). The DNA of the CDR3 is TGCGCCAGCAGTGAGCGTATAGCGGGGAGCACAGATACGCAGTATTTT. Translated, it gives CASSERIAGSTDTQYF.

Regarding this clonotype: A much more abundant neighbour one base away suggests this may be a read error. This rearrangement joins TRBV20-1 to TRBJ2-5; perhaps TRBD2 as D (6 bases). The CDR3 covers 15 residues. Germline loops: CDR1 DFQATT, CDR2 SNEGSKA (reference sequence). The CDR3, as DNA: TGCAATGCTAGAGATCTGGGGGGAGTATTGGAGACCCAGTACTTC. It yields the protein CNARDLGGVLETQYF.

To note about this clonotype: Since a much larger clone is just one base distant, this may be a read error. The CDR3 DNA is TGTGCCAGCAACGACGCGGGGGTTGGGGCCAACGTCCTGACTTTC. It specifies CASNDAGVGANVLTF. V gene TRBV6-2 or TRBV6-3 combines with J gene TRBJ2-6; 7 nucleotides line up with TRBD2. V dropped 7 bases and J dropped 3; count of bases not matched to a gene: 6. The germline V gene encodes CDR1 MNHEY and CDR2 SVGEGT. The CDR3 sequence is 15 residues long.

This clonotype was counted once. Possible read error: a much larger clone is one base away. V usage is TRBV10-3 and J usage is TRBJ2-4; 9 nucleotides line up with TRBD2. The length of the CDR3 is 16 residues. CDR1 and CDR2 (germline): ENHRY, SYGVKD. V lost 6 bases, J lost 6 bases, and 12 bases stayed unmatched. CDR3 sequence: CAISRTSEREGNIQYF. CDR3 coding DNA: TGTGCCATCAGCCGGACTAGCGAGAGGGAGGGAAACATTCAGTACTTC.

The chain employs TRBV11-2 and TRBJ2-7; TRBD2 agrees at 11 bases. The CDR3 covers 18 residues. Germline V gives CDR1 SGHAT, CDR2 FQNNGV. CDR3 nucleotides: TGTGACAACAGCCTTAGAATTTTAGCGGGAGGGAGCTCCTACGAGCAGTACTTC. It is translated as CDNSLRILAGGSSYEQYF.

The rearrangement uses TRBV11-2 and TRBJ2-1; TRBD1 or TRBD2 may be the D gene (5 bases each). Trimming pared 4 bases from V and 8 bases from J, leaving 15 bases between. The V gene's germline CDR1 is SGHAT and CDR2 FQNNGV. The CDR3 is made up of 14 amino acids. The CDR3 spells CASSWRPWGHEQFF. CDR3 nucleotide sequence: TGTGCCAGCAGCTGGAGGCCATGGGGACATGAGCAGTTCTTC.

Remarks on this clonotype: Germline and junction disagree at one end, which may indicate a read error. The rearrangement joins TRBV7-8 to TRBJ1-5; possibly TRBD1 for D (6 bases). Germline values: CDR1 SGHVS, CDR2 FQNEAQ. This CDR3 region has 17 residues. The CDR3 nucleotides are TGTGCTAGCAGCTTGATGGGGGGGCAACGTTGCAATCAGCCCCAGCATTTT. Protein: CASSLMGGQRCNQPQHF.

Of note for this clonotype: Possible read error: a much larger clone is one base away. This chain links TRBV6-2 or TRBV6-3 with TRBJ2-3; tentatively, D is TRBD2 (5 bases). CDR1 and CDR2 (germline): MNHEY, SVGEGT. The length of the CDR3 is 15 residues. The CDR3 sequence is CATSFRGYTADTQYF. CDR3 coding DNA: TGTGCCACCAGTTTTCGGGGATATACCGCAGATACGCAGTATTTT.

This clonotype was counted many times. J is TRBJ1-4 and V is TRBV4-1; D remains ambiguous. Germline CDR1 reads MGHRA; CDR2 reads YSYEKL. V was trimmed by 2 bases and J by 1 base, leaving 11 bases between them. The CDR3 contains 16 residues. The CDR3 nucleotides read TGCGCCAGCAGCCAACGCCGGGCAAGAACTAATGAAAAACTGTTTTTT. Its translation is CASSQRRARTNEKLFF.

Concerning this clonotype itself: Without the conserved terminal phenylalanine or tryptophan, this CDR3 likely stems from a read error. V gene TRBV29-1 combines with J gene TRBJ2-5; perhaps TRBD1 as D (5 bases). Between the trimmed V and J ends, which lost 6 bases and 1 base, there was a span of 9 bases. The germline CDR1 and CDR2 sequences are SQVTM and ANQGSEA. The CDR3 runs 12 residues. The CDR3 here is CSVSDTQETQYP. The CDR3 DNA follows: TGCAGCGTATCGGACACCCAAGAGACCCAGTACCCC.

This clonotype was observed many times. The chain is built from TRBV6-2 or TRBV6-3 and TRBJ1-5, with D hard to call. The V gene's germline CDR1 is MNHEY and CDR2 SVGEGT. Trimming removed 0 bases at V and 0 bases at J, with 9 bases between. The CDR3 runs to 16 residues. In nucleotides, the CDR3 is TGTGCCAGCAGTTACTCGGGGAGTTATAGCAATCAGCCCCAGCATTTT. Translated, it gives CASSYSGSYSNQPQHF.

As concerns this clonotype: This could be a read error, since a much larger clone is one nucleotide away. DNA for the CDR3: TGCAGTGCTAGAAATCCTCTGGGTTGGTACAATGAGCAGTTCTTC. It encodes CSARNPLGWYNEQFF. V and J are TRBV20-1 and TRBJ2-1; D ambiguous. Trimming stripped 2 bases from V and 4 bases from J, with 15 bases between. The CDR3 is made up of 15 amino acids. Germline V gives CDR1 DFQATT, CDR2 SNEGSKA (reference sequence).

In regard to this clonotype: In this CDR3 the conserved last residue, phenylalanine or tryptophan, is missing, so a read error is likely. This chain links TRBV11-2 with TRBJ2-1, with 10 bases lining up with TRBD2. The V gene end was trimmed by 0 bases and the J gene end by 4 bases; junction bases not matched to a gene: 0. Germline V gene data show CDR1 as SGHAT and CDR2 as FQNNGV. This CDR3 region has 15 residues. The CDR3 spells CASSLELAGYNEQFS. The CDR3 DNA reads TGTGCCAGCAGCTTAGAACTAGCGGGGTACAATGAGCAGTTCTCA.

In its sample, this clonotype was seen once. Given a much more abundant clone one base away, this may be a read error. This sequence joins TRBV20-1 and TRBJ1-1; D is perhaps TRBD1 (5 bases). There are 13 residues in the CDR3. Germline assignment: CDR1 DFQATT and CDR2 SNEGSKA (reference sequence). The CDR3 DNA reads as TGCAGTGCCCCCCCGGGGGGAAACACTAAAGCTTTCTTT. It translates to CSAPPGGNTKAFF.

Details on this clonotype: This may stem from a read error, because a much larger clone lies one nucleotide away. The chain combines TRBV6-2 or TRBV6-3 with TRBJ2-3; a weak D match, TRBD1 (6 bases). Looked up from germline, CDR1 is MNHEY and CDR2 is SVGEGT. This CDR3 region has 16 residues. CDR3 sequence (DNA): TGTGCCAGCAGCCCAGGGACATCCGACGGCACAGATGCGCAGTATTTT. It codes for CASSPGTSDGTDAQYF.

A note on this clonotype: A much more abundant neighbour one base away suggests this may be a read error. The chain couples TRBV29-1 to TRBJ2-6; TRBD1 matches at 9 bases. Germline V gene data show CDR1 as SQVTM and CDR2 as ANQGSEA. The CDR3 has 16 amino acids. The junction had 9 bases not matched to a gene; V was cut back by 8 bases and J by 1 base. CDR3 coding DNA: TGCAGCATTGTCGGCGGACAGGGGTCTGGGGCCAACGTCCTGACTTTC. Translated: CSIVGGQGSGANVLTF.